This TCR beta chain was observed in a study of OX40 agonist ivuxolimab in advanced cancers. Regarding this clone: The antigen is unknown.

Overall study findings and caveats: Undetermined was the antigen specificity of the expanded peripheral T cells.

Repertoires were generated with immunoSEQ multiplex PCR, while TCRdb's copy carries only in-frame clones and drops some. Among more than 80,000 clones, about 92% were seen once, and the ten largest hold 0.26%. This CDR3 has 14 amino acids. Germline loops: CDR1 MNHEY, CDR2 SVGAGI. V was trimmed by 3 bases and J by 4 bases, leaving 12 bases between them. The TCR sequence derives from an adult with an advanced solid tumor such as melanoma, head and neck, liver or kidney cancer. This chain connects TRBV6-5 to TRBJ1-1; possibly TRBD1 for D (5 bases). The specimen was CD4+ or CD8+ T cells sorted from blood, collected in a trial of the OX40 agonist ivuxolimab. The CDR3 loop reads CASSYTGGSTEAFF. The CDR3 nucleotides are TGTGCCAGCAGTTATACCGGGGGGTCCACTGAAGCTTTCTTT.